The 31 T cell receptor beta chains reported below all come from one sample, sequenced in a study of CD8 T cells in ankylosing spondylitis. TCRdb recomputed calls from the 5' RACE reads with MiXCR, one row per CDR3 protein. This table holds about 350,000 distinct CDR3 sequences, more than 20% found once. Sequencing input: blood, either unsorted or a sorted T cell fraction (not recorded which). These receptors came from a male donor with ankylosing spondylitis or in good health (not recorded which).

The chain has TRBV9 and TRBJ2-1, with D perhaps TRBD1 or TRBD2 (5 bases each). The CDR3 length is 14 residues. Trimming pared 0 bases from V and 7 bases from J, leaving 11 bases between. Per the germline V gene, CDR1 is SGDLS and CDR2 is YYNGEE. The CDR3 loop is CASSVARDLNEQFF. The CDR3 DNA sequence: TGTGCCAGCAGCGTAGCTAGGGACCTTAATGAGCAGTTCTTC.

This chain links TRBV28 with TRBJ2-7; D is undetermined. The germline V gene encodes CDR1 MDHEN and CDR2 SYDVKM. V was shortened by 1 base and J by 3 bases, with 10 bases between the two germline ends. The CDR3 totals 14 residues. CDR3 bases: TGTGCCAGCAGTTTATCAACGGACGGCTACGAGCAGTACTTC. Translated, it gives CASSLSTDGYEQYF.

This clonotype appeared a few times. V is TRBV2 and J is TRBJ2-7, with 13 bases identical to TRBD2. Germline trimming cut 6 bases from V and 1 base from J; bases unmatched to any gene: 6. Germline V CDR1 and CDR2: SNHLY, FYNNEI. The CDR3 consists of 16 residues. CDR3 in amino acids: CASSYGTSGASYEQYF. The CDR3 nucleotides read TGTGCCAGCAGCTACGGGACTAGCGGGGCGTCCTACGAGCAGTACTTC.

The chain links TRBV7-9 to TRBJ2-5; D gene unclear. CDR3 size: 12 residues. From germline, CDR1 is SEHNR and CDR2 FQNEAQ (reference sequence). V lost 4 bases to trimming and J lost 2 bases, with 5 bases between them. CDR3 sequence (DNA): TGTGCCAGCAGCTCCCGTCAAGAGACCCAGTACTTC. It codes for CASSSRQETQYF.

This clonotype was observed a handful of times. CDR3 in DNA: TGTGCCAGCAGTGAATGGGGGGATCCGAACACTGAAGCTTTCTTT. Protein sequence: CASSEWGDPNTEAFF. The genes are TRBV6-1 and TRBJ1-1, with TRBD1 as a possible D gene (5 bases). Trimming shortened V by 2 bases and J by 1 base, and 11 bases separated the two germline ends. The CDR3 length is 15 residues. Germline V gene sequence: CDR1 MNHNS, CDR2 SASEGT.

This clonotype was recorded at least ten times. V is TRBV29-1 and J is TRBJ2-2; weak D call: TRBD1 (5 bases). Trimming stripped 4 bases from V and 1 base from J, with 7 bases between. CDR1 is SQVTM, CDR2 ANQGSEA, per germline. The CDR3 extends over 13 amino acids. DNA for the CDR3: TGCAGCGTTGTTGGACAGAACACCGGGGAGCTGTTTTTT. Its translation: CSVVGQNTGELFF.

This clonotype was counted a few times. CDR3 in DNA: TGCGCCAGCAGCCCTACTAGCGGTCCCACAGATACGCAGTATTTT. Translation: CASSPTSGPTDTQYF. The chain couples TRBV10-2 to TRBJ2-3; 8 nucleotides match TRBD2. The J segment lost 2 bases and the V segment lost 6 bases, leaving 7 bases of the junction unmatched. The CDR3 length is 15 residues. Germline V lookup: CDR1 WSHSY, CDR2 SAAADI.

A few counts support this clonotype. The V call is TRBV29-1, the J call TRBJ2-1; D ambiguous. The length of the CDR3 is 11 residues. Germline CDR1 and CDR2: SQVTM and ANQGSEA. The ends were cut back, 3 bases at V and 7 bases at J, with 7 bases in the middle. The DNA of the CDR3 is TGCAGCGTTGATGGAGAAAATGAGCAGTTCTTC. Its protein product is CSVDGENEQFF.

This clonotype has a handful of counts. The V call is TRBV12-3 or TRBV12-4, the J call TRBJ2-7; the D is unclear. The V and J ends lost 1 base and 2 bases respectively, with 6 bases between them. There are 13 residues in the CDR3. The CDR3 DNA follows: TGTGCCAGCAGTTTAGAGCCCCCCTACGAGCAGTACTTC. Translating it yields CASSLEPPYEQYF.

The chain is built from TRBV7-8 and TRBJ2-5, with TRBD2 as a possible D gene (6 bases). Trimming pared 5 bases from V and 7 bases from J, leaving 14 bases between. The CDR3 length is 13 residues. Germline loops: CDR1 SGHVS, CDR2 FQNEAQ. DNA for the CDR3: TGTGCCAGCAGCGTCACAAGGGGAGGGACCCAGTACTTC. Protein product: CASSVTRGGTQYF.

This clonotype was seen many times. CDR3 loop: CATSDYSTISYEQYF. DNA of the CDR3: TGTGCCACCAGTGATTACAGCACGATCTCCTACGAGCAGTACTTC. V gene TRBV24-1 combines with J gene TRBJ2-7; D is unclear. This CDR3 has 15 residues. V lost 2 bases and J lost 0, with 10 bases in between. Germline V gene lookup returns CDR1 KGHDR and CDR2 SFDVKD.

This clonotype turned up a few times. The chain has TRBV2 and TRBJ2-7, with 9 bases fitting TRBD2. Germline trimming cut 3 bases from V and 0 bases from J; bases unmatched to any gene: 3. Germline V gives CDR1 SNHLY, CDR2 FYNNEI. This CDR3 is built from 15 residues. This chain's CDR3 is CASSDRTSVSYEQYF. CDR3 nucleotides: TGTGCCAGCAGTGACCGGACTAGCGTCTCCTACGAGCAGTACTTC.

The rearrangement links TRBV12-3 or TRBV12-4 to TRBJ2-2, with D possibly TRBD1 on 5 matching bases. The V end lost 6 bases, the J end lost 0 bases, and 11 bases lay between the germline ends. The CDR3 totals 15 residues. The CDR3 sequence: CASSMLGANTGELFF. The CDR3 bases are TGTGCCAGCAGCATGCTAGGGGCGAACACCGGGGAGCTGTTTTTT.

This clonotype was observed a handful of times. This sequence joins TRBV12-3 or TRBV12-4 and TRBJ1-2, with D hard to call. Deletions cut 7 bases from V and 4 bases from J, with 16 bases between. The CDR3 length is 14 residues. The CDR3 sequence is CASTLGGFVYGYTF. CDR3 DNA sequence: TGTGCCAGCACCTTGGGAGGGTTCGTCTATGGCTACACCTTC.

This clonotype has only a few counts. The chain joins TRBV27 to TRBJ1-5; D uncertain. The V end lost 5 bases, the J end lost 5 bases, and 10 bases lay between the germline ends. The CDR3 covers 13 residues. Germline V CDR1 and CDR2: MNHEY, SMNVEV (reference sequence). CDR3 in DNA: TGTGCCAGCAGTGGCTACAGCTATCAGCCCCAGCATTTT. This encodes CASSGYSYQPQHF.

The CDR3 loop is CASSHPLETQYF. CDR3 DNA sequence: TGTGCCAGCAGCCACCCCCTAGAGACCCAGTACTTC. The chain has TRBV3-1 and TRBJ2-5; D is unclear. CDR3 size: 12 residues. The V gene lost 3 bases and the J gene lost 4 bases, with 6 bases spanning the gap. CDR1 and CDR2 from the germline V gene are LGHDT and YNNKEL (reference sequence).

The chain uses TRBV9 and TRBJ1-6; unclear D gene. The germline gives CDR1 SGDLS, CDR2 YYNGEE. The CDR3 has 17 residues. V lost 4 bases to trimming and J lost 8 bases, with 22 bases between them. This chain's CDR3 is CASSPGGRVYADSPLHF. The CDR3, as DNA: TGTGCCAGCAGCCCAGGAGGAAGGGTATACGCCGATTCACCCCTCCACTTT.

This clonotype appeared a few times. This sequence joins TRBV12-3 or TRBV12-4 and TRBJ2-1; maybe TRBD1 (5 bases). The CDR3 is 13 amino acids. Trimming cost V 5 bases and J 14 bases, with 19 bases left between them. The CDR3, as DNA: TGTGCCAGCAGTCCCTATGGACCCAGGGCGGAGTTCTTC. It is translated as CASSPYGPRAEFF.

This chain connects TRBV11-2 to TRBJ2-3; 9 bases align to TRBD1. V dropped 6 bases and J dropped 7; count of bases not matched to a gene: 5. The length of the CDR3 is 13 residues. Per the germline V gene, CDR1 is SGHAT and CDR2 is FQNNGV. The CDR3, as DNA: TGTGCCAGCAGACGGACAGGGGAAAATACGCAGTATTTT. It yields the protein CASRRTGENTQYF.

This rearrangement joins TRBV12-3 or TRBV12-4 to TRBJ2-7; TRBD2 matches 12 bases. With V trimmed by 5 bases and J by 2 bases, 7 bases remained unmatched. The CDR3 is made up of 16 amino acids. CDR3 in DNA: TGTGCCAGCAGTCTACTAGCGGGGGGTCCTACCTACGAGCAGTACTTC. Protein sequence: CASSLLAGGPTYEQYF.

This chain links TRBV24-1 with TRBJ2-2, with D possibly TRBD2 on 6 matching bases. The CDR3 loop spans 12 amino acids. Germline CDR1 reads KGHDR; CDR2 reads SFDVKD. V gave up 9 bases and J gave up 5 bases, with 9 bases separating them. For the CDR3, the DNA is TGTGCCACCCTTGCGGGAACCGGGGAGCTGTTTTTT. Its protein is CATLAGTGELFF.

V and J are TRBV5-1 and TRBJ2-7; 10 bases match TRBD1. V trimming: 0 bases; J trimming: 4 bases; junction bases outside the gene matches: 7. The length of the CDR3 is 16 residues. Germline CDR1 and CDR2: SGHRS and YFSETQ. The CDR3 here is CASSLESGQGWYEQYF. The CDR3 DNA reads as TGCGCCAGCAGCTTGGAGTCGGGACAGGGGTGGTACGAGCAGTACTTC. The full variable domain, completed using reference TRBV5-1 and TRBJ2-7, is KAGVTQTPRYLIKTRGQQVTLSCSPISGHRSVSWYQQTPGQGLQFLFEYFSETQRNKGNFPGRFSGRQFSNSRSEMNVSTLELGDSALYLCASSLESGQGWYEQYFGPGTRLTVT.

This clonotype has a handful of counts. The genes are TRBV12-3 or TRBV12-4 and TRBJ2-1; 9 bases map to TRBD2. This CDR3 is built from 14 residues. V lost 5 bases and J lost 8; bases outside the gene matches: 7. As DNA, the CDR3 is TGTGCCAGCAGTGGTGGCGGGGGGGTCGATGAGCAGTTCTTC. Residues: CASSGGGGVDEQFF.

The V and J genes are TRBV3-1 and TRBJ2-7; 12 nucleotides align to TRBD1. The CDR3 has 15 amino acids. V dropped 4 bases and J dropped 6; count of bases not matched to a gene: 7. Germline V gene data show CDR1 as LGHDT and CDR2 as YNNKEL (reference sequence). The chain's CDR3 is CASSLGTGGRSEQYF. The CDR3 DNA reads TGTGCCAGCAGCCTCGGGACAGGGGGCCGAAGCGAGCAGTACTTC.

The gene calls are TRBV29-1 and TRBJ2-3; TRBD2 matches 14 bases. Germline V gene sequence: CDR1 SQVTM, CDR2 ANQGSEA. Germline trimming cut 4 bases from V and 0 bases from J; bases unmatched to any gene: 6. The CDR3 consists of 17 residues. CDR3 sequence: CSVVGLAGGGSTDTQYF. CDR3 sequence (DNA): TGCAGCGTTGTTGGACTAGCGGGGGGCGGGAGCACAGATACGCAGTATTTT.

This clonotype was detected only a few times. V gene TRBV20-1 combines with J gene TRBJ2-5; no clear D. V was shortened by 1 base and J by 1 base, with 10 bases between the two germline ends. Germline V gene lookup returns CDR1 DFQATT and CDR2 SNEGSKA (reference sequence). The CDR3 loop spans 14 amino acids. The CDR3 nucleotides are TGCAGTGCTAGAGGGCCCGGACCCCAAGAGACCCAGTACTTC. It codes for CSARGPGPQETQYF.

This clonotype occurred a few times. The rearrangement uses TRBV20-1 and TRBJ2-7; the D gene is possibly TRBD2 (6 bases). The CDR3 is 15 residues long. In germline, CDR1 is DFQATT, CDR2 SNEGSKA (reference sequence). V was cut by 3 bases and J by 6 bases, with 21 bases left in between. For the CDR3, the DNA is TGCAGTGCTAGGGGGGGTTCGGGCTACATGAGCGAGCAGTACTTC. The encoded protein is CSARGGSGYMSEQYF.

This clonotype was detected only a few times. The chain has TRBV12-3 or TRBV12-4 and TRBJ2-1; no reliable D call. V was pared by 5 bases and J by 4 bases, with 18 bases between. This CDR3 has 16 residues. CDR3 amino acids: CASSKFLIGSYNEQFF. CDR3 DNA sequence: TGTGCCAGCAGTAAATTTCTTATTGGATCATACAATGAGCAGTTCTTC.

This clonotype was counted a few times. V gene TRBV5-1 combines with J gene TRBJ2-7; D gene ambiguous. The germline gives CDR1 SGHRS, CDR2 YFSETQ. The CDR3 runs to 15 residues. Trimming left V 0 bases short and J 2 bases short, with 12 bases between. CDR3 loop: CASSLVPSATYEQYF. The CDR3 bases are TGCGCCAGCAGCTTGGTTCCTTCGGCAACCTACGAGCAGTACTTC.

This clonotype was counted between two and nine times. The chain couples TRBV11-2 to TRBJ2-4; D is uncertain. The CDR3 covers 12 residues. The germline V gene has CDR1 SGHAT and CDR2 FQNNGV. V was trimmed by 0 bases and J by 9 bases, leaving 6 bases between them. The DNA for the CDR3 is TGTGCCAGCAGCTTAGAGAACAGCATTCAGTACTTC. Encoded protein: CASSLENSIQYF.

The chain employs TRBV5-1 and TRBJ2-1; D might be TRBD2 (6 bases). Germline V CDR1 and CDR2: SGHRS, YFSETQ. The germline V and J ends were trimmed by 4 bases and 7 bases, with 21 bases remaining between them. The CDR3 runs to 16 residues. CDR3 nucleotides: TGCGCCAGCAGCGGAGGGTACCAGGAGTCGGAGAATGAGCAGTTCTTC. Protein sequence: CASSGGYQESENEQFF.